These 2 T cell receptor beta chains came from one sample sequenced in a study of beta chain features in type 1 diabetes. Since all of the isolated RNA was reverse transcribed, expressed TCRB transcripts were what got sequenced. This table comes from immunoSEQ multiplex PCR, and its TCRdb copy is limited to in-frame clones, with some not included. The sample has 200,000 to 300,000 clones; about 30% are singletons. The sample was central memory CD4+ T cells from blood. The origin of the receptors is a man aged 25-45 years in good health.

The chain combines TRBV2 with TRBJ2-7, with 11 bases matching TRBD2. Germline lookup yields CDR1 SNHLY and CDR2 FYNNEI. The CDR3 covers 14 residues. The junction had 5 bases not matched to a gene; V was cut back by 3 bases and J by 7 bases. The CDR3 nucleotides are TGTGCCAGCAGTGAGCTAGCGGGGGGCCGGGAGCAGTACTTC. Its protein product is CASSELAGGREQYF.

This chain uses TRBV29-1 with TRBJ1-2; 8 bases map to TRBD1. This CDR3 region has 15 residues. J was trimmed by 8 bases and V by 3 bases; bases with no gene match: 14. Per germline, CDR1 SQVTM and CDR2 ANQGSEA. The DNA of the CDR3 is TGCAGCGTTGAGTCCGGGACAGGCTCCTCGGGAGGCTACACCTTC. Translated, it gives CSVESGTGSSGGYTF.